The source of this T cell receptor beta chain is a study of cytotoxic CD8 clonotypes in ibrutinib-treated CLL. The protocol was immunoSEQ multiplex PCR, while the TCRdb copy is restricted to in-frame clones and leaves out a portion. This table holds 25,000 to 30,000 clones, 75% to 85% found once. Per the germline V gene, CDR1 is MGHRA and CDR2 is YSYEKL. Trimming cost V 3 bases and J 4 bases, with 4 bases left between them. The CDR3 is 11 amino acids. Notes on the study in general: Baseline-level clonality went beyond age-matched healthy donors and moved in step with circulating CD8+ T-cell counts.

Concerning this clone itself: The antigen remains unidentified.

The source was PBMCs, collected after 24 months of ibrutinib treatment. The gene calls are TRBV4-1 and TRBJ2-7; D unresolved. This TCR was sampled from a human donor with chronic lymphocytic leukemia. The CDR3 is CASSHGYEQYF. CDR3 in DNA: TGCGCCAGCAGCCACGGGTACGAGCAGTACTTC.